This T cell receptor (beta chain) was obtained from a study of OX40 agonist ivuxolimab in advanced cancers. Study-level information: Intravenous ivuxolimab at 0.01 to 10 mg/kg was given to patients every 2 weeks. Hepatocellular carcinoma, melanoma, renal cell or head and neck cancer occurred in dose-escalation patients.

Here immunoSEQ multiplex PCR was the method, and the copy in TCRdb shows in-frame clones only, minus some. The sample contains 65,000 to 95,000 clones, 84% of which appear only once. The CDR3 runs 17 residues. Germline CDR1 reads MNHNS; CDR2 reads SASEGT. V was clipped by 0 bases and J by 6 bases; unmatched bases: 12. The genes are TRBV6-1 and TRBJ1-2; TRBD1 matches 8 bases. Source: CD4+ or CD8+ T cells sorted from blood, taken in a trial of the OX40 agonist ivuxolimab. The clonotype comes from an adult with an advanced solid tumor such as melanoma, head and neck, liver or kidney cancer. The CDR3: CASSEASAGGASNGYTF. CDR3 sequence (DNA): TGTGCCAGCAGTGAAGCTAGCGCAGGGGGCGCGAGTAATGGCTACACCTTC.